Below are 23 T cell receptor beta chains sequenced from a single sample in a study of CD8+CD57+ T cells in acquired aplastic anemia. Patients chosen for sequencing had CD8+CD57+ cells that had expanded, as shown by flow cytometry. The study profiled TCR beta VDJ and CDR3 using genomic DNA as template. TCRdb recomputed calls from the reads with MiXCR, one row per CDR3 protein. Here the sample spans 150,000 to 200,000 distinct CDR3 sequences, around half being singletons. The sequenced material came from sorted CD4+, CD8+, or CD8+CD57+ T cells (not recorded which) from PBMCs. The origin of the receptors is a human donor with aplastic anemia.

The rearrangement joins TRBV5-6 to TRBJ1-4, with a tentative D call TRBD1 (5 bases). This CDR3 has 14 amino acids. Germline CDR1 and CDR2: SGHDT and YYEEEE. Trimming took 2 bases from V and 8 from J, leaving 13 bases between them. The CDR3 here is CASSFNPGGEKLFF. The CDR3 DNA sequence: TGTGCCAGCAGCTTTAATCCCGGGGGAGAAAAACTGTTTTTT.

V gene TRBV11-2 combines with J gene TRBJ2-1; D may be TRBD1 or TRBD2 (5 bases each). Trimming left V 5 bases short and J 0 bases short, with 14 bases between. Germline values: CDR1 SGHAT, CDR2 FQNNGV. This CDR3 spans 16 amino acids. CDR3 residues: CASSPHGGGSYNEQFF. The CDR3, as DNA: TGTGCCAGCAGCCCCCATGGTGGGGGCTCCTACAATGAGCAGTTCTTC.

The rearrangement uses TRBV27 and TRBJ2-1; 9 positions match TRBD2. The ends lost 0 bases at V and 1 base at J; junction bases unmatched: 4. The CDR3 sequence is 17 residues long. Germline V CDR1 and CDR2: MNHEY, SMNVEV (reference sequence). In nucleotides, the CDR3 is TGTGCCAGCAGTTTATCGGGCGGGAGGGATTCCTACAATGAGCAGTTCTTC. Translation gives CASSLSGGRDSYNEQFF.

J is TRBJ1-2 and V is TRBV20-1; D is perhaps TRBD1 (5 bases). The CDR3 is made up of 14 amino acids. The germline gives CDR1 DFQATT, CDR2 SNEGSKA (reference sequence). Trimming left V 6 bases short and J 2 bases short, with 16 bases between. The CDR3 nucleotides read TGCAGTGCCAGTCAACCCGCAGGGAACTATGGCTACACCTTC. Residues: CSASQPAGNYGYTF.

This chain uses TRBV11-2 with TRBJ2-1, with TRBD2 matching over 12 bases. V shed 5 bases, J shed 0 bases, and the junction held 8 bases outside the gene matches. Looked up from germline, CDR1 is SGHAT and CDR2 is FQNNGV. CDR3 size: 18 residues. The CDR3 coding sequence is TGTGCCAGCAGCCTCGGGACTAGCGGGTGGAGCTCCTACAATGAGCAGTTCTTC. It specifies CASSLGTSGWSSYNEQFF.

This clonotype was recorded a few times. The chain joins TRBV7-2 to TRBJ1-1; no definite D call. This CDR3 region has 12 residues. CDR1 and CDR2 from the germline V gene are SGHTA and FQGNSA. Between the trimmed V and J ends, which lost 6 bases and 6 bases, there was a span of 11 bases. The CDR3 spells CASSTGVPEAFF. The CDR3 DNA sequence: TGTGCCAGCAGTACCGGGGTCCCTGAAGCTTTCTTT.

The sample holds many counts of this clonotype. The chain joins TRBV19 to TRBJ2-7, with D maybe TRBD2 (6 bases). This CDR3 spans 14 amino acids. Germline V CDR1 and CDR2: LNHDA, SQIVND (reference sequence). V lost 8 bases, J lost 2 bases, and 16 bases lay in between. The chain's CDR3 is CASSMGGRPYEQYF. CDR3 coding DNA: TGTGCCAGTTCCATGGGGGGAAGACCCTACGAGCAGTACTTC.

This clonotype has ten or more counts. The V and J genes are TRBV5-4 and TRBJ2-7; D gene uncertain. The CDR3 has 15 amino acids. The germline V gene has CDR1 SGHNT and CDR2 YYREEE (reference sequence). V lost 0 bases, J lost 3 bases, and 13 bases lay in between. The CDR3 DNA follows: TGTGCCAGCAGCTTGGAAGGGCAGGACCTCTACGAGCAGTACTTC. This translates into CASSLEGQDLYEQYF. The whole variable domain, remainder taken from reference TRBV5-4 and TRBJ2-7, is ETGVTQSPTHLIKTRGQQVTLRCSSQSGHNTVSWYQQALGQGPQFIFQYYREEENGRGNFPPRFSGLQFPNYSSELNVNALELDDSALYLCASSLEGQDLYEQYFGPGTRLTVT.

This clonotype was counted between two and nine times. The chain joins TRBV7-2 to TRBJ2-5; D unclear. This CDR3 region has 14 residues. CDR1 SGHTA and CDR2 FQGNSA come from the germline V gene. Trimming stripped 5 bases from V and 2 bases from J, with 12 bases between. DNA of the CDR3: TGTGCCAGCAGCCCCTCTATGCCACAAGAGACCCAGTACTTC. Encoded protein: CASSPSMPQETQYF.

The chain joins TRBV20-1 to TRBJ2-1, with 8 nucleotides matching TRBD1. CDR1 DFQATT and CDR2 SNEGSKA come from the germline V gene (reference sequence). V shed 4 bases, J shed 5 bases, and the junction held 10 bases outside the gene matches. This CDR3 has 15 amino acids. The CDR3 protein is CSANDRTGPHNEQFF. DNA of the CDR3: TGCAGTGCTAACGACAGGACAGGGCCCCACAATGAGCAGTTCTTC.

The chain uses TRBV12-5 and TRBJ1-1; no clear D gene. V shed 6 bases and J shed 1 base, with 9 bases lying between them. CDR1 is LGHNT, CDR2 FRNRAP, per germline. This CDR3 contains 13 residues. This chain's CDR3 is CASGVAENTEAFF. In DNA form, the CDR3 reads TGTGCTAGTGGGGTGGCAGAGAACACTGAAGCTTTCTTT.

The chain joins TRBV15 to TRBJ2-5; TRBD1 is a possible D gene (6 bases). Trimming left V 1 base short and J 2 bases short, with 17 bases between. The CDR3 is 17 amino acids. Germline lookup yields CDR1 LNHNV and CDR2 YYDKDF (reference sequence). The CDR3: CATSRAGDGWGQETQYF. Written as DNA, the CDR3 is TGTGCCACCAGCAGAGCAGGGGACGGGTGGGGGCAAGAGACCCAGTACTTC.

This clonotype was seen ten or more times. The rearrangement uses TRBV7-9 and TRBJ2-3, with 8 bases that match TRBD2. J lost 1 base, V lost 2 bases, and 5 bases had no gene match. There are 16 residues in the CDR3. Looked up from germline, CDR1 is SEHNR and CDR2 is FQNEAQ (reference sequence). CDR3 DNA: TGTGCCAGCAGCTTATTACGGGGGGGGGGCACAGATACGCAGTATTTT. It translates to CASSLLRGGGTDTQYF.

This clonotype has only a few counts. The chain links TRBV7-9 to TRBJ2-3; no firm D call. This CDR3 spans 12 amino acids. Germline CDR1 and CDR2: SEHNR and FQNEAQ (reference sequence). Trimming cost V 11 bases and J 2 bases, with 11 bases left between them. The CDR3 bases are TGTGCCCCGGGTCCGACCACAGATACGCAGTATTTT. Encoded protein: CAPGPTTDTQYF.

The chain links TRBV15 to TRBJ2-1; 7 nucleotides match TRBD1. The CDR3 covers 18 residues. V lost 3 bases and J lost 3; bases outside the gene matches: 14. Germline values: CDR1 LNHNV, CDR2 YYDKDF (reference sequence). In nucleotides, the CDR3 is TGTGCCACCAGCAGGCCAGGGGGTAATCGACAGTACTACAATGAGCAGTTCTTC. Residues: CATSRPGGNRQYYNEQFF. Using reference TRBV15 and TRBJ2-1 for the parts outside the CDR3, the full variable domain is DAMVIQNPRYQVTQFGKPVTLSCSQTLNHNVMYWYQQKSSQAPKLLFHYYDKDFNNEADTPDNFQSRRPNTSFCFLDIRSPGLGDTAMYLCATSRPGGNRQYYNEQFFGPGTRLTVL.

Many counts were recorded for this clonotype. The gene calls are TRBV9 and TRBJ1-2; D unclear. The germline V gene has CDR1 SGDLS and CDR2 YYNGEE. With 2 bases removed from V and 0 bases from J, the gap between germline ends came to 14 bases. The CDR3 is 16 amino acids. This CDR3 is CASSVIPLEANYGYTF. In DNA, the CDR3 is TGTGCCAGCAGCGTCATTCCGCTTGAAGCTAACTATGGCTACACCTTC.

The V call is TRBV7-9, the J call TRBJ2-2, with 8 bases aligning to TRBD2. Germline V CDR1 and CDR2: SEHNR, FQNEAQ (reference sequence). The CDR3 loop spans 15 amino acids. Trimming took 5 bases from V and 3 from J; bases not matched to a gene: 5. This CDR3 is CASSEGTRDTGELFF. The CDR3 nucleotides are TGTGCCAGCAGCGAAGGGACTAGAGACACCGGGGAGCTGTTTTTT.

This clonotype was counted once. V gene TRBV20-1 combines with J gene TRBJ2-3; D is possibly TRBD2 (6 bases). The CDR3 extends over 14 amino acids. Germline V gene lookup returns CDR1 DFQATT and CDR2 SNEGSKA (reference sequence). Trimming stripped 6 bases from V and 0 bases from J, with 13 bases between. The CDR3 coding sequence is TGCAGTGCCTTGGGGGACTTTAGCACAGATACGCAGTATTTT. It codes for CSALGDFSTDTQYF.

This CDR3 reads CASSDTSGVWGEQFF. The CDR3 nucleotides are TGTGCCAGCAGTGACACTAGCGGAGTATGGGGTGAGCAGTTCTTC. The chain uses TRBV6-4 and TRBJ2-1; 8 positions agree with TRBD2. There are 15 residues in the CDR3. V gave up 2 bases and J gave up 9 bases; unmatched junction bases: 9. Germline V gene sequence: CDR1 MRHNA, CDR2 SNTAGT.

There are many counts of this clonotype. J is TRBJ2-5 and V is TRBV4-1; no definite D call. Trimming pared 4 bases from V and 5 bases from J, leaving 14 bases between. The CDR3 runs 14 residues. Germline V gene lookup returns CDR1 MGHRA and CDR2 YSYEKL. CDR3 sequence (DNA): TGCGCCAGCAGCCCGTCCGAGAATGTTGAGACCCAGTACTTC. Translation gives CASSPSENVETQYF.

This chain joins TRBV10-1 and TRBJ2-1; 7 nucleotides agree with TRBD2. Losses at the gene ends were 3 bases for V and 4 bases for J; bases not matched to a gene: 6. The germline V gene encodes CDR1 WNHNN and CDR2 SYGVQD (reference sequence). This CDR3 region has 15 residues. CDR3 loop: CASSDGSGYYNEQFF. In DNA, the CDR3 is TGCGCCAGCAGTGATGGTAGCGGGTATTACAATGAGCAGTTCTTC.

This clonotype turned up a few times. This rearrangement joins TRBV12-3 or TRBV12-4 to TRBJ2-2; 7 nucleotides align to TRBD1. Trimming at V came to 7 bases and at J to 1 base, leaving 9 bases not matched to a gene. There are 16 residues in the CDR3. The DNA of the CDR3 is TGTGCCAGCACTGACCCGACAGGGAGGAACACCGGGGAGCTGTTTTTT. Its translation is CASTDPTGRNTGELFF.

This chain uses TRBV20-1 with TRBJ2-5; D ambiguous. CDR1 DFQATT and CDR2 SNEGSKA come from the germline V gene (reference sequence). V dropped 7 bases and J dropped 7 bases, with 19 bases sitting between them. The CDR3 is made up of 13 amino acids. As DNA, the CDR3 is TGCAGTGTAAGAGGAGTCTTGGTGGGGACCCAGTACTTC. The encoded protein is CSVRGVLVGTQYF.